The rows below give T cell receptor beta chains drawn from one sample of a study of blood T cell repertoires in COVID-19. Method: immunoSEQ multiplex PCR; TCRdb's copy keeps in-frame clones and lacks some. The repertoire holds 130,000 to 150,000 clones, about 76% seen once, with under 15% in the top ten. The sample was peripheral blood. These receptors were collected from a man older than 75 with acute or convalescent COVID-19. Both conserved end residues are part of each CDR3. A D gene is named only where the DNA matches it firmly. The size field is filled for only some rows; it gives once, few, many or a size class.

cdr3_aa cdr3_nt j_call d_call clone_size v_call
CASSLTPQGTDTQYF TGTGCCAGCAGCTTAACCCCGCAGGGTACAGATACGCAGTATTTT TRBJ2-3 . . TRBV7-3
CASSLGWGLQETQYF TGTGCCAGCAGCTTAGGTTGGGGACTTCAAGAGACCCAGTACTTC TRBJ2-5 . . TRBV7-9
CASSRGALRNTEAFF TGTGCCAGCAGCAGGGGGGCACTACGGAACACTGAAGCTTTCTTT TRBJ1-1 TRBD1 . TRBV6-5
CASSTRTVPANLNTEAFF TGTGCCAGCAGCACTCGGACAGTGCCGGCCAATCTGAACACTGAAGCTTTCTTT TRBJ1-1 . . TRBV3-1/TRBV3-2
CASKTPRQGGHDEQYF TGTGCCAGCAAAACTCCGAGACAGGGGGGGCACGACGAGCAGTACTTC TRBJ2-7 TRBD1 . TRBV2
CAWSQTDTLGYTF TGTGCCTGGAGCCAAACAGACACCCTGGGCTACACCTTC TRBJ1-2 . . TRBV30
CAISESSRVNFVGANVLTF TGTGCCATCAGTGAGTCGAGCAGGGTAAATTTTGTTGGGGCCAACGTCCTGACTTTC TRBJ2-6 . . TRBV10-3
CASSQKGGVSRYEQYF TGTGCCAGCAGTCAAAAAGGGGGGGTTAGTCGTTACGAGCAGTACTTC TRBJ2-7 . . TRBV7-2
CASSKKLRAGGFQETQYF TGCGCCAGCAGTAAGAAGCTCCGAGCGGGGGGGTTCCAAGAGACCCAGTACTTC TRBJ2-5 TRBD2 . TRBV10-1
CAITRQGGTGELFF TGTGCCATCACTCGGCAGGGTGGGACCGGGGAGCTGTTTTTT TRBJ2-2 . . TRBV10-3
CASRQGGTNEKLFF TGTGCCAGCAGACAGGGGGGCACTAATGAAAAACTGTTTTTT TRBJ1-4 TRBD1 . TRBV27
CASSPRENSPLHF TGTGCCAGCAGCCCGAGGGAAAATTCACCCCTCCACTTT TRBJ1-6 . . TRBV7-9
CASSQGPGLNQETQYF TGTGCCAGCAGTCAAGGCCCGGGACTTAACCAAGAGACCCAGTACTTC TRBJ2-5 . . TRBV7-6
CASSRLTGNTEAFF TGTGCCAGCAGCCGGCTTACAGGGAACACTGAAGCTTTCTTT TRBJ1-1 . . TRBV4-2
CASSSDSSEQYF TGTGCCAGCAGTTCCGACAGTTCCGAGCAGTACTTC TRBJ2-7 . . TRBV12-3/TRBV12-4
CASSGGQFRNEQFF TGTGCCAGCAGCGGGGGACAGTTTCGGAATGAGCAGTTCTTC TRBJ2-1 TRBD1 . TRBV9
CASSLGLGSEQYF TGCGCCAGCAGCCTCGGATTGGGGAGCGAGCAGTACTTC TRBJ2-7 . . TRBV4-3
CASSRGTGTGFGYTF TGTGCCAGCAGCCGTGGAACCGGGACAGGGTTTGGCTACACCTTC TRBJ1-2 TRBD1 once TRBV7-2
CASRIQGVGEKLFF TGTGCCAGCAGAATACAGGGGGTTGGTGAAAAACTGTTTTTT TRBJ1-4 TRBD1 . TRBV5-4
CASSQGIGQGSEGYTF TGTGCCAGCAGCCAAGGAATAGGACAGGGTTCGGAAGGCTACACCTTC TRBJ1-2 TRBD1 . TRBV14
CASSYPLEQNTEAFF TGTGCCAGCAGTTACCCGCTCGAGCAGAACACTGAAGCTTTCTTT TRBJ1-1 . . TRBV6-6
CASSPDRNEQYF TGTGCCAGCTCACCCGACAGGAACGAGCAGTACTTC TRBJ2-7 . . TRBV18
CASSLGTDLGEQYF TGTGCCAGCAGCCTCGGGACAGACCTCGGGGAGCAGTACTTC TRBJ2-7 TRBD1 . TRBV5-4
CASSLVGGSGPGELFF TGTGCCAGCAGCTTAGTAGGTGGCAGTGGGCCCGGGGAGCTGTTTTTT TRBJ2-2 . . TRBV7-6
CASSQVGGGITDTQYF TGCGCCAGCAGCCAAGTTGGTGGGGGCATCACAGATACGCAGTATTTT TRBJ2-3 . . TRBV4-3
CASSGRGPYEQYF TGCGCCAGCAGTGGCAGGGGTCCCTACGAGCAGTACTTC TRBJ2-7 . . TRBV10-2
CASSQDSNSPNYGYTF TGCGCCAGCAGCCAAGATTCGAACAGCCCCAACTATGGCTACACCTTC TRBJ1-2 . . TRBV4-3
CASSSYGDEQFF TGTGCCAGCAGCTCCTACGGAGATGAGCAGTTCTTC TRBJ2-1 . . TRBV5-6
CASSTYRGPDYEQYF TGTGCCAGCAGCACCTACAGGGGCCCCGACTACGAGCAGTACTTC TRBJ2-7 TRBD1 . TRBV7-9
CASSQEVRDSYEQYF TGCGCCAGCAGCCAAGAGGTACGAGACAGCTACGAGCAGTACTTC TRBJ2-7 . . TRBV4-3
CASSFGGATNEKLFF TGTGCCAGCAGCTTCGGGGGAGCAACTAATGAAAAACTGTTTTTT TRBJ1-4 . . TRBV5-5
CASSYSGQGPYEQYF TGTGCCAGCAGTTACTCGGGACAGGGCCCCTACGAGCAGTACTTC TRBJ2-7 TRBD1 . TRBV6-2/TRBV6-3
CASSLMKGGEKLFF TGCGCCAGCAGCTTGATGAAAGGCGGCGAAAAACTGTTTTTT TRBJ1-4 . . TRBV5-1
CASSQDRDGQTPLHF TGCGCCAGCAGCCAGGACCGGGACGGACAGACGCCCCTCCACTTT TRBJ1-6 . . TRBV4-3
CASSERAGALRRELFF TGTGCCAGCAGTGAAAGAGCAGGGGCCCTCCGACGGGAGCTGTTTTTT TRBJ2-2 . . TRBV2
CASSLAGAWETQYF TGTGCCAGCAGTTTAGCGGGGGCCTGGGAGACCCAGTACTTC TRBJ2-5 . . TRBV27
CSVGQGASYGYTF TGCAGCGTTGGACAGGGGGCGAGCTATGGCTACACCTTC TRBJ1-2 TRBD1 once TRBV29-1
CSASNLDRGPEQYF TGCAGTGCTAGTAATCTGGACAGGGGGCCCGAGCAGTACTTC TRBJ2-7 TRBD1 . TRBV20-1
CASSYPRRDTEAFF TGTGCCAGCAGCTATCCGAGACGGGACACTGAAGCTTTCTTT TRBJ1-1 . . TRBV2
CASSPGTALEKLFF TGTGCCAGCAGCCCCGGGACAGCCTTAGAAAAACTGTTTTTT TRBJ1-4 TRBD1 once TRBV7-2
CSAMGGGGTDTQYF TGCAGCGCCATGGGGGGGGGCGGAACAGATACGCAGTATTTT TRBJ2-3 . . TRBV29-1
CASRGDSHEQYF TGTGCCAGCAGAGGGGACAGCCACGAGCAGTACTTC TRBJ2-7 TRBD1 . TRBV2
CASSEGYQPQHF TGTGCCAGCAGTGAGGGCTATCAGCCCCAGCATTTT TRBJ1-5 . . TRBV2
CASSSLNLNTEAFF TGTGCCAGCAGCTCACTAAATTTGAACACTGAAGCTTTCTTT TRBJ1-1 . . TRBV7-8
CATSPQSADTQYF TGTGCCACCAGTCCCCAGAGCGCAGATACGCAGTATTTT TRBJ2-3 . . TRBV24-1
CASSPGWGELFF TGTGCCAGCAGTCCGGGTTGGGGGGAGCTGTTTTTT TRBJ2-2 . . TRBV28
CASSQPTSGGDNEQFF TGCGCCAGCAGCCAACCAACTAGCGGGGGGGACAATGAGCAGTTCTTC TRBJ2-1 TRBD2 . TRBV4-3
CASSFDEGGEAFF TGTGCCAGCAGTTTTGATGAGGGAGGTGAAGCTTTCTTT TRBJ1-1 . few TRBV28
CASRGGGWETQYF TGTGCCAGCAGAGGAGGGGGCTGGGAGACCCAGTACTTC TRBJ2-5 . . TRBV2
CASSLKRATYEQYF TGTGCCAGCAGTTTAAAGCGGGCAACCTACGAGCAGTACTTC TRBJ2-7 . . TRBV27
CATSVGGARETQYF TGTGCCACCAGTGTTGGGGGGGCTCGAGAGACCCAGTACTTC TRBJ2-5 . . TRBV24-1
CASSLALSSLAAVGDTQYF TGTGCCAGCAGCTTAGCGCTAAGTTCACTAGCGGCCGTCGGAGATACGCAGTATTTT TRBJ2-3 TRBD2 . TRBV7-2
CASSLQGFHEQFF TGCGCCAGCAGCTTACAGGGTTTCCATGAGCAGTTCTTC TRBJ2-1 . once TRBV5-1
CASSNDRNYGYTF TGTGCCAGCAGCAACGACAGGAACTATGGCTACACCTTC TRBJ1-2 . . TRBV7-3
CASSYLTNEKLFF TGTGCCAGCAGCTACCTGACAAATGAAAAACTGTTTTTT TRBJ1-4 . once TRBV7-2
CASGGRADSPLHF TGTGCCAGTGGGGGCAGGGCGGATTCACCCCTCCACTTT TRBJ1-6 . few TRBV12-3/TRBV12-4
CASSSPRTNYGYTF TGTGCCAGCAGCTCGCCCCGGACAAACTATGGCTACACCTTC TRBJ1-2 . . TRBV5-4
CASSLEGTATGELFF TGCGCCAGCAGCTTGGAGGGGACAGCCACCGGGGAGCTGTTTTTT TRBJ2-2 TRBD1 . TRBV5-1
CASSPRSRQNTQYF TGTGCCAGCAGCCCGAGGTCCCGACAGAATACGCAGTATTTT TRBJ2-3 . . TRBV9
CASSFSPDISLYEQYF TGTGCCAGCAGCTTCTCCCCCGACATATCTTTGTACGAGCAGTACTTC TRBJ2-7 . . TRBV5-4